The 5 T cell receptor beta chains listed next were all sequenced from one sample in a study of blood T cell repertoires in COVID-19. Assay used: immunoSEQ multiplex PCR; TCRdb lists only in-frame clones, some missing. Seen here are 75,000 to 100,000 clones, 75% to 90% observed once, and the top ten hold over 1.5%. The specimen sequenced was peripheral blood. These receptors all stem from a man at least 80 years old with acute or convalescent COVID-19.

This clone appeared once. This sequence joins TRBV5-1 and TRBJ2-5, with TRBD1 identical over 10 bases. This CDR3 has 16 residues. Losses at the gene ends were 0 bases for V and 1 base for J; bases not matched to a gene: 3. The germline V gene has CDR1 SGHRS and CDR2 YFSETQ. The DNA of the CDR3 is TGCGCCAGCAGCTTGGCAGGACAGGGGGTCCAAGAGACCCAGTACTTC. Translated, it gives CASSLAGQGVQETQYF. Complete variable domain (other parts from reference TRBV5-1 and TRBJ2-5): KAGVTQTPRYLIKTRGQQVTLSCSPISGHRSVSWYQQTPGQGLQFLFEYFSETQRNKGNFPGRFSGRQFSNSRSEMNVSTLELGDSALYLCASSLAGQGVQETQYFGPGTRLLVL.

The chain employs TRBV19 and TRBJ1-5; tentative D call: TRBD1 (6 bases). The germline V gene has CDR1 LNHDA and CDR2 SQIVND (reference sequence). Trimming shortened V by 3 bases and J by 4 bases, and 16 bases separated the two germline ends. The CDR3 runs to 16 residues. This CDR3 reads CASSIQRQVGNQPQHF. CDR3 coding DNA: TGTGCCAGTAGTATCCAGCGACAGGTCGGAAATCAGCCCCAGCATTTT.

This chain connects TRBV28 to TRBJ1-5; 7 bases are a match to TRBD1. The trim removed 6 bases at V and 6 bases at J, leaving 5 bases unmatched. Looked up from germline, CDR1 is MDHEN and CDR2 is SYDVKM. The CDR3 loop spans 13 amino acids. The CDR3 sequence: CASSTGAGQPQHF. CDR3 coding DNA: TGTGCCAGCAGCACAGGGGCGGGTCAGCCCCAGCATTTT. The whole variable domain, filled in from reference TRBV28 and TRBJ1-5, reads DVKVTQSSRYLVKRTGEKVFLECVQDMDHENMFWYRQDPGLGLRLIYFSYDVKMKEKGDIPEGYSVSREKKERFSLILESASTNQTSMYLCASSTGAGQPQHFGDGTRLSIL.

V gene TRBV2 combines with J gene TRBJ1-4; possibly TRBD1 for D (6 bases). The germline CDR1 and CDR2 sequences are SNHLY and FYNNEI. CDR3 size: 14 residues. V was cut by 4 bases and J by 5 bases, with 11 bases left in between. In DNA form, the CDR3 reads TGTGCCAGCAGTGTACAGGGAAGGAATGAAAAACTGTTTTTT. It codes for CASSVQGRNEKLFF.

The V and J genes are TRBV5-4 and TRBJ2-7; 10 nucleotides align to TRBD2. V trimming: 2 bases; J trimming: 6 bases; junction bases outside the gene matches: 8. The CDR3 runs to 15 residues. The V gene's germline CDR1 is SGHNT and CDR2 YYREEE (reference sequence). CDR3 in DNA: TGTGCCAGCAGCTTCTTGCCAGCGGGAGGGCTCGAGCAGTACTTC. Encoded protein: CASSFLPAGGLEQYF.